This T cell receptor beta chain was sequenced during a study of synovial regulatory T cells in juvenile arthritis. Study at large: A few patients were therapy-naive; roughly 6 received methotrexate alone. Study observations and caveats: Across patients, iaTreg TCR repertoires were mostly private, partly shared with synovial Teff and blood CPL.

Some clones are missing from TCRdb's copy, which holds only in-frame ones; the method was immunoSEQ multiplex PCR. Here the sample table reports about 10,000 clones. Median age approximately 11 years (roughly 2.1-22.9); median disease duration approximately seven years (0.2-19.1). As concerns this clone: The antigen remains undetermined.

The CDR3 runs 14 residues. Only the protein is available. The germline V gene encodes CDR1 SGHTA and CDR2 FQGNSA. The sequencing sample was made of Treg cells from blood. Subset here: remaining (HLA-DR-negative) circulating blood Treg cells. This chain links TRBV7-2 with TRBJ1-4. The receptor's source is a donor aged 2-30 years with juvenile idiopathic arthritis. CDR3 amino acids: CASSLGPANEKLFF.